Below, 5 T cell receptor beta chains from the same sample are listed, as sequenced in a study of Ad26.COV2.S vaccination and SARS-CoV-2 variants. Treatment reported: some 20 received Ad26.COV2.S at low or high dose, single or two shots; roughly five received placebo; per-sample allocation not given. Day 63 after the first injection of vaccine or placebo was the sampling time. Repertoires were generated with immunoSEQ multiplex PCR, while TCRdb's copy carries only in-frame clones and drops some. This sample has about 350,000 clones, with 80% to 90% found just once. Sequencing was performed on peripheral blood, taken in a trial of Ad26.COV2.S vaccine versus placebo. The receptor source for this set is a person aged 18-60 years who received the Ad26.COV2.S COVID-19 vaccine or a placebo.

This chain links TRBV6-2 or TRBV6-3 with TRBJ2-1; D is uncertain. This CDR3 spans 12 amino acids. The germline CDR1 and CDR2 sequences are MNHEY and SVGEGT. The V and J ends lost 0 bases and 10 bases respectively, with 7 bases between them. CDR3 bases: TGTGCCAGCAGTTACTCGAGGATAGAGCAGTTCTTC. Protein: CASSYSRIEQFF.

The V call is TRBV7-2, the J call TRBJ1-3; unclear D gene. The germline V gene encodes CDR1 SGHTA and CDR2 FQGNSA. The length of the CDR3 is 12 residues. The V gene lost 6 bases and the J gene lost 11 bases, with 14 bases spanning the gap. The CDR3 region is CASSLRVSSIYF. The DNA for the CDR3 is TGTGCCAGCAGTTTAAGGGTTTCTTCCATATATTTT.

The chain has TRBV7-2 and TRBJ2-1; D remains unclear. CDR3 length: 13 amino acids. Between the trimmed V and J ends, which lost 7 bases and 6 bases, there was a span of 13 bases. Germline-derived CDR1 and CDR2 are SGHTA and FQGNSA. CDR3 coding DNA: TGTGCCAGCAAGTATTTTGATCCCAATGAGCAGTTCTTC. Amino acids: CASKYFDPNEQFF. The full variable domain, with the rest looked up from reference TRBV7-2 and TRBJ2-1, is GAGVSQSPSNKVTEKGKDVELRCDPISGHTALYWYRQSLGQGLEFLIYFQGNSAPDKSGLPSDRFSAERTGGSVSTLTIQRTQQEDSAVYLCASKYFDPNEQFFGPGTRLTVL.

The V call is TRBV11-2, the J call TRBJ1-1; unclear D gene. This CDR3 is built from 12 residues. Trimming left V 5 bases short and J 4 bases short, with 8 bases between. Per the germline V gene, CDR1 is SGHAT and CDR2 is FQNNGV. The chain's CDR3 is CASSQSSTEAFF. The CDR3 DNA reads as TGTGCCAGCAGCCAATCTAGCACTGAAGCTTTCTTT.

This chain joins TRBV13 and TRBJ1-2; D is possibly TRBD1 (5 bases). Germline CDR1 reads PRHDT; CDR2 reads FYEKMQ (reference sequence). The CDR3 totals 16 residues. The ends were cut back, 5 bases at V and 3 bases at J, with 19 bases in the middle. The CDR3 region has the DNA TGTGCCAGCAGCCAATACCAGGGTGCTGCGCACTATGGCTACACCTTC. It translates to CASSQYQGAAHYGYTF.